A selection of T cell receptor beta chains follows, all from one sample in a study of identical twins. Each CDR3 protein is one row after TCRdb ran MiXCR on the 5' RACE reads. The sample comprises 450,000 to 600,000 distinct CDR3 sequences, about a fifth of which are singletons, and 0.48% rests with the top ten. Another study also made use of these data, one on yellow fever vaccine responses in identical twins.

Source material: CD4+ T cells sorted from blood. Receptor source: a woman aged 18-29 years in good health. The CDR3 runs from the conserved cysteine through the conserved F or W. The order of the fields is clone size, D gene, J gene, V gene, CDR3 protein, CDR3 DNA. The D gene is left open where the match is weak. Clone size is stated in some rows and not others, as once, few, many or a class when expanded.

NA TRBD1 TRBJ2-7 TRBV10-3 CAISPGTGPYEQYF TGTGCCATCAGTCCCGGGACAGGGCCCTACGAGCAGTACTTC
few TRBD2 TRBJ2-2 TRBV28 CASSSSGRRTGELFF TGTGCCAGCAGCAGTAGCGGGAGGCGAACCGGGGAGCTGTTTTTT
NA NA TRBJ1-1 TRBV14 CASSQAGVTEAFF TGTGCCAGCAGCCAAGCAGGGGTCACTGAAGCTTTCTTT
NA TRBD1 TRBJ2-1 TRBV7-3 CASSSGQGAYEQFF TGTGCCAGCAGCTCAGGACAGGGGGCTTATGAGCAGTTCTTC
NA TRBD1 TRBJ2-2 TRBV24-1 CATRGQGNTGELFF TGTGCCACCAGAGGACAGGGTAACACCGGGGAGCTGTTTTTT
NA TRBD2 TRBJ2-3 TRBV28 CASSAGLAITQYF TGTGCCAGCAGTGCCGGACTAGCCATTACGCAGTATTTT
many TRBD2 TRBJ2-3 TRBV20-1 CSARGGRGDTQYF TGCAGTGCTAGAGGCGGGAGGGGTGATACGCAGTATTTT
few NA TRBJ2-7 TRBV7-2 CASSPYMVGYEQYF TGTGCCAGCAGTCCATATATGGTGGGATACGAGCAGTACTTC
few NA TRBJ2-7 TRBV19 CASSIGPDRPYEQYF TGTGCCAGTAGCATAGGTCCCGACAGGCCCTACGAGCAGTACTTC
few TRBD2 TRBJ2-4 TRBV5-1 CASSPTGGQGKNIQYF TGCGCCAGCAGCCCCACGGGGGGGCAGGGCAAAAACATTCAGTACTTC
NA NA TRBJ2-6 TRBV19 CASSPGMSGANVLTF TGTGCCAGCAGTCCAGGGATGTCTGGGGCCAACGTCCTGACTTTC
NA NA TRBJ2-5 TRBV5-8 CASSPELETQYF TGTGCCAGCAGCCCGGAGCTAGAGACCCAGTACTTC
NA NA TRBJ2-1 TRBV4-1 CASSFVPQGEQFF TGCGCCAGCAGCTTTGTCCCTCAGGGTGAGCAGTTCTTC
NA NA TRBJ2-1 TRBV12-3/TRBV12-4 CASTTRVGNEQFF TGTGCCAGCACCACCCGTGTGGGGAATGAGCAGTTCTTC
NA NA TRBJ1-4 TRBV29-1 CSGLENEKLFF TGCAGCGGACTGGAGAATGAAAAACTGTTTTTT
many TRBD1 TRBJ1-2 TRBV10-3 CAISAGTGPNYGYTF TGTGCCATCAGTGCGGGGACAGGTCCTAACTATGGCTACACCTTC
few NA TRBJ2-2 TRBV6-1 CASSEAGGRNTGELFF TGTGCCAGCAGTGAAGCTGGGGGCCGAAACACCGGGGAGCTGTTTTTT
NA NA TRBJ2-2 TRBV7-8 CASSPITQGKTGELFF TGTGCCAGCAGCCCGATAACCCAGGGGAAAACCGGGGAGCTGTTTTTT
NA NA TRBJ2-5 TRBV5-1 CASSPQGGGPRETQYF TGCGCCAGCAGCCCCCAGGGGGGAGGGCCGCGGGAGACCCAGTACTTC
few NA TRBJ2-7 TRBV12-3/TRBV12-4 CASSVDYEQYF TGTGCCAGCAGTGTCGATTACGAGCAGTACTTC
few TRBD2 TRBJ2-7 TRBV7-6 CASSQGTREPSYEQYF TGTGCCAGCAGCCAGGGGACTAGAGAGCCCTCCTACGAGCAGTACTTC
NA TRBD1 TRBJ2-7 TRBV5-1 CASSQGTGPSYEQYF TGCGCCAGCAGCCAGGGGACAGGGCCCTCCTACGAGCAGTACTTC
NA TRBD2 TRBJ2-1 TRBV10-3 CAISESAGGLRDNEQFF TGTGCCATCAGTGAGTCGGCGGGGGGGCTCAGAGACAATGAGCAGTTCTTC
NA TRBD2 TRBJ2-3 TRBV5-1 CASSQTSGSSSDTQYF TGCGCCAGCAGCCAGACTAGCGGGAGTTCCTCAGATACGCAGTATTTT
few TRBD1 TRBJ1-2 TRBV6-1 CASKGTGVNYGYTF TGTGCCAGCAAGGGGACAGGGGTGAACTATGGCTACACCTTC
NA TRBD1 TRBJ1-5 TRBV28 CASGRQGYNQPQHF TGTGCCAGCGGACGACAGGGTTACAATCAGCCCCAGCATTTT
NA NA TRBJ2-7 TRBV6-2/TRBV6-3 CASSSRTPDYEQYF TGTGCCAGCAGTAGTAGAACCCCAGACTACGAGCAGTACTTC
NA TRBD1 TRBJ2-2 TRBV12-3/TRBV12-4 CASSNRGEVGELFF TGTGCCAGCAGTAACAGGGGAGAGGTCGGGGAGCTGTTTTTT
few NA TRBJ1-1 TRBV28 CASRSSGVPTEAFF TGTGCCAGCAGAAGCTCCGGGGTCCCCACTGAAGCTTTCTTT
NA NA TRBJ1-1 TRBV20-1 CSARQAVYTEAFF TGCAGTGCAAGACAGGCCGTCTACACTGAAGCTTTCTTT
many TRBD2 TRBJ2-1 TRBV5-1 CASSLGQTSGRVYNEQFF TGCGCCAGCAGCTTGGGGCAGACTAGCGGGAGAGTATACAATGAGCAGTTCTTC
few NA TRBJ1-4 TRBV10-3 CAIRDGRNEKLFF TGTGCCATCAGGGACGGACGAAATGAAAAACTGTTTTTT
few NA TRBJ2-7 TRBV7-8 CASSSYVLYEQYF TGTGCCAGCAGCTCATACGTTCTCTACGAGCAGTACTTC
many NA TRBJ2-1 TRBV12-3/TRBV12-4 CASSLRESYNEQFF TGTGCCAGCAGCCTTAGAGAGTCCTACAATGAGCAGTTCTTC
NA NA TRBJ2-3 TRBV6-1 CASSELRGTSGTDTQYF TGTGCCAGCAGTGAACTAAGAGGGACCTCCGGAACAGATACGCAGTATTTT
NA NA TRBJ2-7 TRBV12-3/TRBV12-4 CASSLIPGIYEQYF TGTGCCAGCAGTTTAATTCCAGGGATCTACGAGCAGTACTTC
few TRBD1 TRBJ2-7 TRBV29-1 CSVVGRGQYEQYF TGCAGCGTTGTGGGCAGGGGGCAATACGAGCAGTACTTC
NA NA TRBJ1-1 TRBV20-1 CSATTGQTEAFF TGCAGTGCCACGACAGGCCAAACTGAAGCTTTCTTT
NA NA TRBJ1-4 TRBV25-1 CASTSVGEKLFF TGTGCCAGCACTTCAGTCGGAGAAAAACTGTTTTTT
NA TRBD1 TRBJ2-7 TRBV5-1 CASSLEDTGGYEQYF TGCGCCAGCAGCTTGGAGGACACAGGGGGATACGAGCAGTACTTC
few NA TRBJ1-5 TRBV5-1 CASSPLGVEEPQHF TGCGCCAGCAGTCCCCTGGGGGTTGAGGAGCCCCAGCATTTT
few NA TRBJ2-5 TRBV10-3 CAISELETQYF TGTGCCATCAGTGAGTTGGAGACCCAGTACTTC
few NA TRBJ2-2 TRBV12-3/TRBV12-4 CASSFWQGYTGELFF TGTGCCAGCAGTTTCTGGCAGGGATACACCGGGGAGCTGTTTTTT
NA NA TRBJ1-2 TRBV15 CATSRDLGGYTF TGTGCCACCAGCAGGGATCTTGGTGGCTACACCTTC
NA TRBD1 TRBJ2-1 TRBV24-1 CATSDRVPGQGAKQFF TGTGCCACCAGTGATCGTGTTCCGGGACAGGGGGCTAAGCAGTTCTTC
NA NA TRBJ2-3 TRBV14 CASSLSRENTDTQYF TGTGCCAGCAGCCTCTCTAGGGAGAACACAGATACGCAGTATTTT
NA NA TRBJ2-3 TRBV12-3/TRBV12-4 CASRETGSSTDTQYF TGTGCCAGCAGAGAGACGGGTAGTAGCACAGATACGCAGTATTTT
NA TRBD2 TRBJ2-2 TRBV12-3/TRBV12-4 CASSRDSAGGGVFF TGTGCCAGCAGCCGCGACTCAGCGGGAGGGGGGGTGTTTTTT
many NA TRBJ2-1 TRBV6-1 CASYDWKEDEQFF TGTGCCAGCTACGACTGGAAGGAGGATGAGCAGTTCTTC
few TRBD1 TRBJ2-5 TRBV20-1 CSARRRQGAQETQYF TGCAGTGCTAGAAGGCGACAGGGGGCGCAGGAGACCCAGTACTTC
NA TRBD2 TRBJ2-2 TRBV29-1 CSVTAGVLAGELFF TGCAGCGTTACAGCGGGGGTCTTGGCCGGGGAGCTGTTTTTT
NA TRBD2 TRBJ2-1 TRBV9 CASSVGGGRSYNEQFF TGTGCCAGCAGCGTAGGAGGCGGGAGGTCCTACAATGAGCAGTTCTTC
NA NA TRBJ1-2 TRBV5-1 CASSLGRRPSVGYTF TGCGCCAGCAGCTTAGGTCGGCGCCCTTCTGTCGGCTACACCTTC
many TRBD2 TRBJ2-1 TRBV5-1 CASSLAASGGLEQFF TGCGCCAGCAGCTTGGCCGCTAGCGGGGGGCTGGAGCAGTTCTTC
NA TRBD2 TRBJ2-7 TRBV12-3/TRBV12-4 CASSLTRGRAGEQYF TGTGCCAGCAGTTTAACTCGCGGGAGGGCGGGGGAGCAGTACTTC
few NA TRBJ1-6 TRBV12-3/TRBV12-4 CASSLEGSPLHF TGTGCCAGCAGTTTAGAGGGATCACCCCTCCACTTT
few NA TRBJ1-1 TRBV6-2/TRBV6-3 CASSYGDNSQAFF TGTGCCAGCAGTTACGGGGACAACTCTCAAGCTTTCTTT
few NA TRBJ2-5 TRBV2 CASSPGHGETQYF TGTGCCAGCAGTCCGGGGCACGGAGAGACCCAGTACTTC
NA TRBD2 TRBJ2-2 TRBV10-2 CASSEIRTSGSTGELFF TGCGCCAGCAGTGAGATTCGGACTAGCGGATCCACCGGGGAGCTGTTTTTT
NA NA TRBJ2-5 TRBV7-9 CASSPVGKQETQYF TGTGCCAGCAGCCCGGTTGGGAAACAAGAGACCCAGTACTTC